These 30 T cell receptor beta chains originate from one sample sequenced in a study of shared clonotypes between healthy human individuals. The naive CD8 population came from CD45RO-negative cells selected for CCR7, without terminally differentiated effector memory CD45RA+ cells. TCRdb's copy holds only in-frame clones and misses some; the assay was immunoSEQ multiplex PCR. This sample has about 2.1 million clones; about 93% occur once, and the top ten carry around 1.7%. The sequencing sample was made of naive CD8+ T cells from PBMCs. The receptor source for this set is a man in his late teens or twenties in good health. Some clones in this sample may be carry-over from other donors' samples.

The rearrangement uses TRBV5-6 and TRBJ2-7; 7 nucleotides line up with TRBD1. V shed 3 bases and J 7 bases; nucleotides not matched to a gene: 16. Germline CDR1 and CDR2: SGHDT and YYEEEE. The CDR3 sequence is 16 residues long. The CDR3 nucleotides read TGTGCCAGCAGCTCGGGGACAGCTCCATCCCTACGAGAGCAGTACTTC. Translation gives CASSSGTAPSLREQYF.

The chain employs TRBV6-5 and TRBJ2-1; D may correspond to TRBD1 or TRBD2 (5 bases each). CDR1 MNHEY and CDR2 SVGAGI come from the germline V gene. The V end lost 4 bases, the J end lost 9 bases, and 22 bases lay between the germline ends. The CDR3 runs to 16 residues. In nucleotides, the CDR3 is TGTGCCAGCAGTTCTATTTGGGGACGCCTATTTCCTGAGCAGTTCTTC. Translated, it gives CASSSIWGRLFPEQFF.

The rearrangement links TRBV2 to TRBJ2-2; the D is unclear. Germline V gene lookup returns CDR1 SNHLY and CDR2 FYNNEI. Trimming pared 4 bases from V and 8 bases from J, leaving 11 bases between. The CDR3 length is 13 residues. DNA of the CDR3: TGTGCCAGCAGTGTGGGGTCGAAGGGGGAGCTGTTTTTT. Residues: CASSVGSKGELFF.

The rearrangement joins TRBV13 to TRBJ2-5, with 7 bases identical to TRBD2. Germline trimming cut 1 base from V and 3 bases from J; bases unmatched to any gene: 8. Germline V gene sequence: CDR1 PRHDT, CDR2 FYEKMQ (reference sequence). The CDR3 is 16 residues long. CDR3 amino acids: CASSLVGLADEETQYF. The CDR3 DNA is TGTGCCAGCAGCTTAGTTGGGCTAGCGGACGAAGAGACCCAGTACTTC.

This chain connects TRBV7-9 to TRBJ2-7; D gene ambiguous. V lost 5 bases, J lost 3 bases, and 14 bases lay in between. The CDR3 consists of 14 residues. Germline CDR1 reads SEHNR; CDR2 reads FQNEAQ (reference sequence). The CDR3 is CASSTNSQDYEQYF. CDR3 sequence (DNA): TGTGCCAGCAGCACCAACTCGCAGGACTACGAGCAGTACTTC.

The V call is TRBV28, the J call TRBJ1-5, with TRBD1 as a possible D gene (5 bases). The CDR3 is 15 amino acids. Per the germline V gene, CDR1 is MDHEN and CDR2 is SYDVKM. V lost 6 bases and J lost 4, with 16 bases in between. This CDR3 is CASRQGPPGNQPQHF. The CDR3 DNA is TGTGCCAGCAGGCAGGGACCCCCGGGGAATCAGCCCCAGCATTTT.

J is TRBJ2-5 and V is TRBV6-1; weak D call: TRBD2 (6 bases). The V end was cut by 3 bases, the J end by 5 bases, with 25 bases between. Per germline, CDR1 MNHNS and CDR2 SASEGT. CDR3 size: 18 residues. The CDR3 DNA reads TGTGCCAGCAGTGACCGCGATGCGGGATCCTCCGCCGGGGAGACCCAGTACTTC. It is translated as CASSDRDAGSSAGETQYF.

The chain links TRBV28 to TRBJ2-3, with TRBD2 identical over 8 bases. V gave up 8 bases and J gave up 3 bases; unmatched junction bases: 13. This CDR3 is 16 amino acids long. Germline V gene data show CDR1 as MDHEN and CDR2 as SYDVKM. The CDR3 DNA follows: TGTGCCAGCTCGGGAGGGGCAGAGGGGTGGACAGATACGCAGTATTTT. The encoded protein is CASSGGAEGWTDTQYF.

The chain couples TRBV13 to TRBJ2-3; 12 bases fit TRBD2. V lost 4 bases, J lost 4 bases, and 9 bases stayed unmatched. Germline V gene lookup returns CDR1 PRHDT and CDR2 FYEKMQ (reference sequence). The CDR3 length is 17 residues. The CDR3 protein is CASSSEGLAGSADTQYF. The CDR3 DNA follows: TGTGCCAGCAGCTCCGAAGGACTAGCGGGATCGGCAGATACGCAGTATTTT.

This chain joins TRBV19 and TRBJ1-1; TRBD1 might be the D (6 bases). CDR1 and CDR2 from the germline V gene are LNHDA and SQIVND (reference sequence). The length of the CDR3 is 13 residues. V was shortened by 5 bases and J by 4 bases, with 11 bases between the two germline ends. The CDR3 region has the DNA TGTGCCAGTAGTCTCGGGACACTCACTGAAGCTTTCTTT. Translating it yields CASSLGTLTEAFF.

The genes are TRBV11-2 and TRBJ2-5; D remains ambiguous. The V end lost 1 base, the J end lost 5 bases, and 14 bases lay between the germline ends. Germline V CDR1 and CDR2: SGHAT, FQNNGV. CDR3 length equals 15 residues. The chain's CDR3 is CASSLGARMEETQYF. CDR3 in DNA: TGTGCCAGCAGCTTAGGGGCTCGGATGGAGGAGACCCAGTACTTC.

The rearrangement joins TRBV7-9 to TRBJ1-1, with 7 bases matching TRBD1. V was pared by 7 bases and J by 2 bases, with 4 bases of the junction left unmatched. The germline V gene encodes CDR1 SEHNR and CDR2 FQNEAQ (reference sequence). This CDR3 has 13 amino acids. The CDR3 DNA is TGTGCCAGCAAGAACAGGGGAAACACTGAAGCTTTCTTT. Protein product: CASKNRGNTEAFF.

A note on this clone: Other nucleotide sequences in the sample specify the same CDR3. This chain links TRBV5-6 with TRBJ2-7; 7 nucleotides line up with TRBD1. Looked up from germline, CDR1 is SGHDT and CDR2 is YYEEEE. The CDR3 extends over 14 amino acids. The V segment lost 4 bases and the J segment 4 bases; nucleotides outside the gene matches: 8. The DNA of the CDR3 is TGTGCCAGCAGCCTCTCACGCAGGGGGTACGAGCAGTACTTC. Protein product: CASSLSRRGYEQYF.

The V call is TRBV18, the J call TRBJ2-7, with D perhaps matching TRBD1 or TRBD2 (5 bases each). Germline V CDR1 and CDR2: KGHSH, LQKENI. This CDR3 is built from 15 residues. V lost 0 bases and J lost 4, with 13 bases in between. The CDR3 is CASSPPRDGIYEQYF. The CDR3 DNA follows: TGTGCCAGCTCACCACCCCGGGACGGAATTTACGAGCAGTACTTC.

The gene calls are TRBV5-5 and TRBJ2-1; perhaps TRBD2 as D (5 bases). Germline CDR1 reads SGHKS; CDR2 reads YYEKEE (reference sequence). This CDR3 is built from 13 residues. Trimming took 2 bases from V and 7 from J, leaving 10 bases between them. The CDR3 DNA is TGTGCCAGCAGCTTCCTACTAGAGAATGAGCAGTTCTTC. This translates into CASSFLLENEQFF. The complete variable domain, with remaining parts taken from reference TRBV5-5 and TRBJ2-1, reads DAGVTQSPTHLIKTRGQQVTLRCSPISGHKSVSWYQQVLGQGPQFIFQYYEKEERGRGNFPDRFSARQFPNYSSELNVNALLLGDSALYLCASSFLLENEQFFGPGTRLTVL.

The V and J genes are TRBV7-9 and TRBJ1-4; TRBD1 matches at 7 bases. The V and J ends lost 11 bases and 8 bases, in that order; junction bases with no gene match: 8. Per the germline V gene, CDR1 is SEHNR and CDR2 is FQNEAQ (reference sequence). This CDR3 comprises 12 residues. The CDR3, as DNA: TGTGCCCTCCAGGGGGGCGAGGAAAAACTGTTTTTT. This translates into CALQGGEEKLFF.

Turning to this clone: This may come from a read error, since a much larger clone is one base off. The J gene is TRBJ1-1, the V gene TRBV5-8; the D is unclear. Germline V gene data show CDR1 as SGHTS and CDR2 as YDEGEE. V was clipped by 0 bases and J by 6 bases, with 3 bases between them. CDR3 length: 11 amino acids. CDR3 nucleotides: TGTGCCAGCAGCTTGGGGGCTGAAGCTTTCTTT. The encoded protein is CASSLGAEAFF.

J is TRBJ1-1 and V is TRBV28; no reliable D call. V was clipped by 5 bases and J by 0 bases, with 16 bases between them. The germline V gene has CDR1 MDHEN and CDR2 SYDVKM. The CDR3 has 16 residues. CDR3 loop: CASSGLFDALNTEAFF. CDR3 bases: TGTGCCAGCAGTGGCCTCTTTGACGCGTTGAACACTGAAGCTTTCTTT.

The CDR3 protein is CSVWAPGSSGNTIYF. The CDR3 bases are TGCAGCGTTTGGGCCCCGGGCAGCTCTGGAAACACCATATATTTT. The V and J genes are TRBV29-1 and TRBJ1-3; D not certain. V lost 5 bases, J lost 0 bases, and 14 bases lay in between. CDR3 length: 15 residues. The germline V gene has CDR1 SQVTM and CDR2 ANQGSEA.

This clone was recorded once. The CDR3 DNA follows: TGTGCCAGCAGCCACCCCAGTCCCGGCTACACCTTC. Its protein product is CASSHPSPGYTF. The rearrangement uses TRBV4-2 and TRBJ1-2; the D is unclear. This CDR3 comprises 12 residues. V was clipped by 3 bases and J by 8 bases, with 10 bases between them. The germline V gene encodes CDR1 LGHNA and CDR2 YNFKEQ.

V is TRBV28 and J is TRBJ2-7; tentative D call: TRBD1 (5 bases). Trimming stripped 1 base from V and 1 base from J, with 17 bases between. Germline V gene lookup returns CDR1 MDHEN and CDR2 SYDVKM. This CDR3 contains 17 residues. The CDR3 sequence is CASSLSDRKMGSYEQYF. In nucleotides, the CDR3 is TGTGCCAGCAGTTTATCTGACAGAAAGATGGGGTCCTACGAGCAGTACTTC.

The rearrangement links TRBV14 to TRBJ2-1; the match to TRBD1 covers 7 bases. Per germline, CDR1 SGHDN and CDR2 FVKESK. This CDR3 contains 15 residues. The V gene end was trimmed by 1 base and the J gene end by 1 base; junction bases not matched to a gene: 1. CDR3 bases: TGTGCCAGCAGCCAAGGCAGGGGGTCCTACAATGAGCAGTTCTTC. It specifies CASSQGRGSYNEQFF.

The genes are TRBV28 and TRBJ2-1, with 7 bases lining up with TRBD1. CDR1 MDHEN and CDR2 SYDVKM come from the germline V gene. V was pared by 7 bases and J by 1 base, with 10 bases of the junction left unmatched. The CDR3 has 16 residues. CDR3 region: CASNYKNRGSYNEQFF. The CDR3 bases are TGTGCCAGCAACTACAAAAACAGGGGTTCCTACAATGAGCAGTTCTTC.

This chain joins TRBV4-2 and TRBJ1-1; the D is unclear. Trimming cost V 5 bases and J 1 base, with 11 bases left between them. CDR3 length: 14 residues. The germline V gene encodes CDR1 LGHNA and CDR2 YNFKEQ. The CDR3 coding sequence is TGTGCCAGCAGCGCCCTAGTCGAGAACACTGAAGCTTTCTTT. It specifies CASSALVENTEAFF.

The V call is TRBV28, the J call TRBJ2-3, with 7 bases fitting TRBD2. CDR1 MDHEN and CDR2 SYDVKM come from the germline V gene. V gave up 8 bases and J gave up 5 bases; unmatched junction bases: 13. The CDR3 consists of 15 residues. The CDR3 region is CASGIWREIKDTQYF. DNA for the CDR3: TGTGCCAGCGGAATATGGCGGGAGATCAAAGATACGCAGTATTTT.

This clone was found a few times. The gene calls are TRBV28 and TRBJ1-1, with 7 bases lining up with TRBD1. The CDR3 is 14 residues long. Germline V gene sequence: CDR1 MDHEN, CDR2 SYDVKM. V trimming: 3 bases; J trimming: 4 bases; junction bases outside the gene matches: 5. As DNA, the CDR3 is TGTGCCAGCAGTTTCACTTCAGGGGGCACTGAAGCTTTCTTT. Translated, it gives CASSFTSGGTEAFF.

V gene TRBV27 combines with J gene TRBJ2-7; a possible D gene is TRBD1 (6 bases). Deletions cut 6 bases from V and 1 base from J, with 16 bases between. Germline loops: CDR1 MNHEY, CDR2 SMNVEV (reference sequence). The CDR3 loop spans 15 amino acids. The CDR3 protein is CASRVKGVRSYEQYF. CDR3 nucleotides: TGTGCCAGCAGGGTAAAGGGGGTGAGGTCCTACGAGCAGTACTTC.

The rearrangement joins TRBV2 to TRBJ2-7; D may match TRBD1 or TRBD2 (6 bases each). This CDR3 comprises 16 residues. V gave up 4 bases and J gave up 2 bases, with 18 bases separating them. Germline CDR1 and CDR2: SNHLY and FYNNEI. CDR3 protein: CASSVELGGETYEQYF. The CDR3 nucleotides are TGTGCCAGCAGTGTAGAATTGGGGGGCGAAACCTACGAGCAGTACTTC.

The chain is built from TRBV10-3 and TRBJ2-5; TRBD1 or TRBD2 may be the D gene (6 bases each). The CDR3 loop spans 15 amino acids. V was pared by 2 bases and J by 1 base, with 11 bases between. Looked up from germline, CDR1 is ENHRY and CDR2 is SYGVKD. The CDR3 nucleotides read TGTGCCATCAGTGAGCTGCGGGACACCCAAGAGACCCAGTACTTC. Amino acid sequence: CAISELRDTQETQYF.

The CDR3 DNA reads as TGTGCCAGTAGTATGAGAGGGACAGGGGGTGAAGCTTTCTTT. Amino acid sequence: CASSMRGTGGEAFF. V gene TRBV19 combines with J gene TRBJ1-1, with 11 bases fitting TRBD1. The CDR3 sequence is 14 residues long. V was pared by 3 bases and J by 7 bases, with 4 bases of the junction left unmatched. Germline values: CDR1 LNHDA, CDR2 SQIVND (reference sequence).